The 31 T cell receptor beta chains in this list originate from one sample, sequenced in a study of post-analysis software for immune sequencing data. Sequencing libraries made from TCR beta cDNA carried unique molecular identifiers. TCRdb re-called the PCR reads through MiXCR, storing one row per CDR3 protein. This table holds around 440,000 distinct CDR3 sequences, 40% to 55% found once. Findings and caveats of the study: Controls showed lower frequencies than patients for roughly 5 TRBV segments, and TRBV5-6, TRBV5-1 and TRBV20-1 were among these.

No antigens are known for them. Sequenced sample: blood. The receptors were sampled from a girl aged 5 to 17 with multiple sclerosis.

This clonotype was counted a few times. The chain recombines TRBV6-4 with TRBJ2-1; 9 nucleotides match TRBD1. Trimming at V came to 3 bases and at J to 8 bases, leaving 5 bases not matched to a gene. Germline values: CDR1 MRHNA, CDR2 SNTAGT. This CDR3 has 14 residues. CDR3 sequence: CASSEGTGGDEQFF. CDR3 coding DNA: TGTGCCAGCAGTGAGGGAACAGGGGGCGATGAGCAGTTCTTC.

J is TRBJ2-7 and V is TRBV11-2, with TRBD1 identical over 8 bases. The CDR3 runs to 16 residues. Germline V gene sequence: CDR1 SGHAT, CDR2 FQNNGV. With 1 base clipped from V and 3 bases from J, the junction kept 8 bases outside the gene matches. The CDR3 loop is CASSLGVGTGRYEQYF. CDR3 in DNA: TGTGCCAGCAGCTTAGGAGTGGGGACAGGCCGCTACGAGCAGTACTTC.

The chain has TRBV20-1 and TRBJ1-2; TRBD1 is a possible D gene (6 bases). Germline V lookup: CDR1 DFQATT, CDR2 SNEGSKA (reference sequence). Trimming took 1 base from V and 0 from J, leaving 9 bases between them. This CDR3 has 14 residues. The CDR3 loop is CSARGGGPNYGYTF. The CDR3 coding sequence is TGCAGTGCTAGAGGAGGGGGTCCTAACTATGGCTACACCTTC.

This sequence joins TRBV29-1 and TRBJ2-3; maybe TRBD2 (6 bases). The V and J ends lost 1 base and 0 bases respectively, with 26 bases between them. The CDR3 has 20 residues. From germline, CDR1 is SQVTM and CDR2 ANQGSEA. CDR3 sequence reads: CSVEGLQNGPGGGSTDTQYF. In nucleotides, the CDR3 is TGCAGCGTTGAAGGGTTACAGAACGGGCCCGGCGGAGGGAGCACAGATACGCAGTATTTT.

As to this clonotype: A clone one base away is much larger, so this may be a read error. The rearrangement links TRBV20-1 to TRBJ2-3, with D possibly being TRBD2 (7 bases). Trimming removed 0 bases from V and 2 bases from J, with 18 bases in between. Germline V gene lookup returns CDR1 DFQATT and CDR2 SNEGSKA (reference sequence). This CDR3 spans 17 amino acids. The CDR3 bases are TGCAGTGCTAGAGATTCGATGGGGGGGCGGACCACAGATACGCAGTATTTT. Encoded protein: CSARDSMGGRTTDTQYF.

This clonotype has more than one count but fewer than ten. The V call is TRBV7-9, the J call TRBJ2-1, with 10 bases identical to TRBD2. The CDR3 covers 16 residues. Germline CDR1 reads SEHNR; CDR2 reads FQNEAQ (reference sequence). V lost 3 bases and J lost 7; bases outside the gene matches: 9. The CDR3 DNA reads TGTGCCAGCAGCTTTCAGCGGGAGGGCCGGTTAAATGAGCAGTTCTTC. Translation gives CASSFQREGRLNEQFF.

CDR3: CSVGGSGAETQYF. The CDR3 bases are TGCAGCGTTGGCGGGAGTGGCGCGGAGACCCAGTACTTC. The genes are TRBV29-1 and TRBJ2-5, with 7 nucleotides matching TRBD2. J was trimmed by 5 bases and V by 4 bases; bases with no gene match: 7. The CDR3 contains 13 residues. Germline CDR1 SQVTM, CDR2 ANQGSEA.

This chain links TRBV28 with TRBJ2-1; 8 bases map to TRBD1. From germline, CDR1 is MDHEN and CDR2 SYDVKM. This CDR3 comprises 14 residues. Unmatched junction bases numbered 7, after V lost 7 bases and J lost 5 bases. DNA for the CDR3: TGTGCCAGCAAAAGAGCAGGGGGCCACAATGAGCAGTTCTTC. Translating gives CASKRAGGHNEQFF.

This clonotype was observed at least ten times. The V and J genes are TRBV28 and TRBJ2-3; no clear D gene. V gave up 6 bases and J gave up 4 bases, with 8 bases separating them. Germline values: CDR1 MDHEN, CDR2 SYDVKM. CDR3 length equals 12 residues. The CDR3 is CASSLVPDTQYF. The CDR3 region has the DNA TGTGCCAGCAGCTTAGTTCCAGATACGCAGTATTTT.

J is TRBJ1-1 and V is TRBV25-1, with D perhaps TRBD1 (6 bases). From germline, CDR1 is MGHDK and CDR2 SYGVNS. Deletions cut 8 bases from V and 8 bases from J, with 18 bases between. The CDR3 loop spans 13 amino acids. CDR3 coding DNA: TGTGCCAGCTCCCGGGGGCTCCAGGGGGAAGCTTTCTTT. Its translation: CASSRGLQGEAFF.

The V gene is TRBV29-1, the J gene TRBJ2-5; TRBD1 matches 9 bases. The DNA matches TRBJ2-7 better at its end, which makes the J call doubtful. The length of the CDR3 is 14 residues. Germline values: CDR1 SQVTM, CDR2 ANQGSEA. The CDR3 bases are TGCAGCGTCCGAAGGGGACAGGGTTCCTACGAGCAGTACTTC. It is translated as CSVRRGQGSYEQYF.

This clonotype was seen a handful of times. The genes are TRBV11-2 and TRBJ1-2; TRBD1 matches at 9 bases. The germline CDR1 and CDR2 sequences are SGHAT and FQNNGV. This CDR3 spans 15 amino acids. V dropped 0 bases and J dropped 6; count of bases not matched to a gene: 5. The CDR3 coding sequence is TGTGCCAGCAGCTTAGATTGGACAGGGGATAATGGCTACACCTTC. Protein product: CASSLDWTGDNGYTF.

V is TRBV18 and J is TRBJ2-7; D gene unclear. The CDR3 length is 14 residues. The germline V gene encodes CDR1 KGHSH and CDR2 LQKENI. V gave up 4 bases and J gave up 0 bases, with 10 bases separating them. The chain's CDR3 is CASSLSSNSYEQYF. CDR3 bases: TGTGCCAGCTCACTCTCCAGTAACTCCTACGAGCAGTACTTC.

The V call is TRBV12-3 or TRBV12-4, the J call TRBJ2-7; unclear D gene. The germline V and J ends were trimmed by 3 bases and 6 bases, with 15 bases remaining between them. The CDR3 spans 14 residues. CDR3 sequence (DNA): TGTGCCAGCAGTTTGGCGCCTCAAACCAGCGAGCAGTACTTC. It encodes CASSLAPQTSEQYF.

This clonotype has more than one count but fewer than ten. The chain carries TRBV20-1 and TRBJ2-5, with 15 bases that match TRBD2. The germline CDR1 and CDR2 sequences are DFQATT and SNEGSKA (reference sequence). CDR3 length: 14 amino acids. V shed 6 bases and J 4 bases; nucleotides not matched to a gene: 3. CDR3 sequence (DNA): TGCAGTGCAAGGACTAGCGGGAGGGGAGAGACCCAGTACTTC. Translated, it gives CSARTSGRGETQYF.

This clonotype was seen more than once but under ten times. This sequence joins TRBV4-2 and TRBJ2-7; tentatively, D is TRBD2 (5 bases). CDR1 and CDR2 (germline): LGHNA, YNFKEQ. There are 15 residues in the CDR3. V shed 1 base and J shed 0 bases, with 10 bases lying between them. The CDR3 DNA reads as TGTGCCAGCAGCCAAGTTACTAGAGGCTCCTACGAGCAGTACTTC. Its translation: CASSQVTRGSYEQYF.

This clonotype was recorded once. This chain uses TRBV7-9 with TRBJ2-3, with 10 bases lining up with TRBD2. This CDR3 region has 12 residues. Germline V gene data show CDR1 as SEHNR and CDR2 as FQNEAQ (reference sequence). CDR3 coding DNA: TGTGCGGTAGCGGGAGGTACAGATACGCAGTATTTT. The encoded protein is CAVAGGTDTQYF.

The gene calls are TRBV12-3 or TRBV12-4 and TRBJ1-5; the D is unclear. V lost 6 bases and J 0 bases, leaving 9 bases between the germline ends. The CDR3 totals 14 residues. The DNA for the CDR3 is TGTGCCAGCAGCGTGGCAAGTAGCAATCAGCCCCAGCATTTT. Translating gives CASSVASSNQPQHF.

DNA of the CDR3: TGTGCCATCAAGGCTAGCGGGAGCTCGTACGAGCAGTACTTC. Protein product: CAIKASGSSYEQYF. The chain uses TRBV10-3 and TRBJ2-7; 10 nucleotides agree with TRBD2. V was pared by 7 bases and J by 4 bases, with 7 bases of the junction left unmatched. There are 14 residues in the CDR3. In germline, CDR1 is ENHRY, CDR2 SYGVKD.

This chain links TRBV7-2 with TRBJ2-3; 12 bases line up with TRBD2. Trimming took 1 base from V and 4 from J; bases not matched to a gene: 3. The CDR3 is made up of 16 amino acids. Looked up from germline, CDR1 is SGHTA and CDR2 is FQGNSA. The DNA of the CDR3 is TGTGCCAGCAGCTTAGATCTAGCGGGAGGGGCAGATACGCAGTATTTT. Its protein is CASSLDLAGGADTQYF. The variable domain in full, completed from reference TRBV7-2 and TRBJ2-3, reads GAGVSQSPSNKVTEKGKDVELRCDPISGHTALYWYRQSLGQGLEFLIYFQGNSAPDKSGLPSDRFSAERTGGSVSTLTIQRTQQEDSAVYLCASSLDLAGGADTQYFGPGTRLTVL.

The genes are TRBV6-6 and TRBJ2-1; 7 bases are a match to TRBD1. Per the germline V gene, CDR1 is MNHNY and CDR2 is SVGAGI (reference sequence). V shed 5 bases and J 4 bases; nucleotides not matched to a gene: 11. The CDR3 is 16 residues long. CDR3 DNA sequence: TGTGCCAGCAGTCCGCCGACAGGGAACAATTACAATGAGCAGTTCTTC. Amino acids: CASSPPTGNNYNEQFF.

The V gene is TRBV7-8, the J gene TRBJ1-1; 7 bases agree with TRBD1. V lost 5 bases, J lost 1 base, and 7 bases stayed unmatched. CDR1 and CDR2 (germline): SGHVS, FQNEAQ. This CDR3 region has 15 residues. CDR3 loop: CASSPWRTGNTEAFF. The CDR3, as DNA: TGTGCCAGCAGCCCCTGGAGGACAGGGAACACTGAAGCTTTCTTT. The full variable domain, its missing parts supplied by reference TRBV7-8 and TRBJ1-1, is GAGVSQSPRYKVAKRGQDVALRCDPISGHVSLFWYQQALGQGPEFLTYFQNEAQLDKSGLPSDRFFAERPEGSVSTLKIQRTQQEDSAVYLCASSPWRTGNTEAFFGQGTRLTVV.

This clonotype was detected a few times. The chain employs TRBV10-2 and TRBJ1-5, with D maybe TRBD1 (6 bases). The CDR3 has 15 amino acids. Germline V gene lookup returns CDR1 WSHSY and CDR2 SAAADI. V was pared by 6 bases and J by 5 bases, with 17 bases between. CDR3 sequence: CASRRTAELDQPQHF. Written as DNA, the CDR3 is TGCGCCAGCAGAAGGACAGCAGAGTTAGATCAGCCCCAGCATTTT.

This rearrangement joins TRBV6-1 to TRBJ2-3; D possibly corresponds to TRBD2 (6 bases). Trimming removed 6 bases from V and 4 bases from J, with 14 bases in between. Per the germline V gene, CDR1 is MNHNS and CDR2 is SASEGT. There are 14 residues in the CDR3. CDR3 in DNA: TGTGCCAGCAGATTAGCGGAGAGGGCAGATACGCAGTATTTT. Its translation is CASRLAERADTQYF.

This clonotype was detected ten times or more. This chain links TRBV6-6 with TRBJ2-1; 14 bases line up with TRBD2. The V gene end was trimmed by 6 bases and the J gene end by 6 bases; junction bases not matched to a gene: 4. The CDR3 is 15 amino acids. Per germline, CDR1 MNHNY and CDR2 SVGAGI (reference sequence). The CDR3 region is CASSPGTSGSNEQFF. The CDR3 region has the DNA TGTGCCAGCAGCCCTGGGACTAGCGGGAGCAATGAGCAGTTCTTC.

This clonotype was counted a few times. The gene calls are TRBV10-1 and TRBJ2-1; TRBD2 agrees at 13 bases. Germline loops: CDR1 WNHNN, CDR2 SYGVQD (reference sequence). This CDR3 comprises 15 residues. After removal of 4 bases from V and 9 bases from J, the junction contained 6 bases not matched to a gene. CDR3 region: CASSAGLAGAGEQFF. Written as DNA, the CDR3 is TGCGCCAGCAGTGCAGGACTAGCGGGAGCGGGTGAGCAGTTCTTC.

The rearrangement joins TRBV12-3 or TRBV12-4 to TRBJ2-6, with no clear D. Between the trimmed V and J ends, which lost 6 bases and 9 bases, there was a span of 6 bases. The CDR3 contains 11 residues. CDR3 sequence (DNA): TGTGCCAGCAGCAACCGCAACGTCCTGACTTTC. As protein: CASSNRNVLTF.

This clonotype was counted only a few times. The CDR3 nucleotides are TGTGCCAGCAGCAGGGCAGGTTCAGACCTTCAGCCCCAGCATTTT. The encoded protein is CASSRAGSDLQPQHF. This chain joins TRBV6-5 and TRBJ1-5, with TRBD1 as a possible D gene (5 bases). Germline V lookup: CDR1 MNHEY, CDR2 SVGAGI. The CDR3 spans 15 residues. Trimming left V 6 bases short and J 6 bases short, with 18 bases between.

The chain carries TRBV20-1 and TRBJ2-1; D is perhaps TRBD2 (6 bases). V was shortened by 4 bases and J by 7 bases, with 14 bases between the two germline ends. Germline V lookup: CDR1 DFQATT, CDR2 SNEGSKA (reference sequence). This CDR3 is 13 amino acids long. This CDR3 reads CSANLGLANEQFF. Here the CDR3 DNA reads TGCAGTGCTAACCTGGGGCTAGCGAATGAGCAGTTCTTC.

The chain couples TRBV4-1 to TRBJ1-2; possibly TRBD1 for D (5 bases). The germline V and J ends were trimmed by 3 bases and 4 bases, with 18 bases remaining between them. From germline, CDR1 is MGHRA and CDR2 YSYEKL. This CDR3 region has 16 residues. CDR3 DNA: TGCGCCAGCAGCCACCGTGGGGGGAGGGGACTCTATGGCTACACCTTC. Residues: CASSHRGGRGLYGYTF.

The chain links TRBV29-1 to TRBJ1-1; the D gene is possibly TRBD1 (6 bases). V lost 6 bases and J 1 base, leaving 15 bases between the germline ends. The germline gives CDR1 SQVTM, CDR2 ANQGSEA. This CDR3 region has 14 residues. The CDR3 reads CSVIPGGENTEAFF. The CDR3 DNA reads as TGCAGCGTCATCCCCGGGGGCGAGAACACTGAAGCTTTCTTT.